Following are 5 T cell receptor beta chains from one sample sequenced in a study of shared clonotypes between healthy human individuals. Assay: immunoSEQ multiplex PCR; the TCRdb copy retains only in-frame clones and omits some. The sample lists approximately 640,000 clones, roughly 91% occurring once. Sequenced material: memory CD8+ T cells from PBMCs. Sample subset: CD45RO+ cells pooled with CCR7-negative TemRA cells. The receptors originated from a young man in good health. Some clones in this sample may be carry-over from other donors' samples.

The V call is TRBV9, the J call TRBJ2-3, with D unresolved. Trimming removed 0 bases from V and 6 bases from J, with 8 bases in between. CDR1 SGDLS and CDR2 YYNGEE come from the germline V gene. CDR3 length: 13 amino acids. CDR3 protein: CASSVGLEDTQYF. The CDR3, as DNA: TGTGCCAGCAGCGTAGGATTGGAGGATACGCAGTATTTT.

V is TRBV10-3 and J is TRBJ1-3; D is unclear. Per germline, CDR1 ENHRY and CDR2 SYGVKD. The CDR3 is 16 amino acids. V was shortened by 4 bases and J by 0 bases, with 13 bases between the two germline ends. CDR3 loop: CAISGLGTASGNTIYF. The CDR3 DNA sequence: TGTGCCATCAGTGGTCTTGGAACAGCCTCTGGAAACACCATATATTTT.

The chain uses TRBV18 and TRBJ2-1; D may be TRBD2 (6 bases). This CDR3 has 17 amino acids. Trimming stripped 6 bases from V and 2 bases from J, with 20 bases between. The germline V gene has CDR1 KGHSH and CDR2 LQKENI. The CDR3 loop reads CASSTGLALGTYNEQFF. The CDR3 DNA reads as TGTGCCAGCTCCACGGGACTGGCACTGGGTACCTACAATGAGCAGTTCTTC.

The genes are TRBV5-4 and TRBJ1-2, with 9 bases aligning to TRBD1. Germline loops: CDR1 SGHNT, CDR2 YYREEE (reference sequence). This CDR3 spans 16 amino acids. V dropped 1 base and J dropped 2; count of bases not matched to a gene: 6. The CDR3 DNA sequence: TGTGCCAGCAGCTTGAGACGGACAGGGGCGAACTATGGCTACACCTTC. Amino acids: CASSLRRTGANYGYTF.

This chain links TRBV5-8 with TRBJ2-7, with D perhaps TRBD1 or TRBD2 (7 bases each). The CDR3 is made up of 18 amino acids. Per the germline V gene, CDR1 is SGHTS and CDR2 is YDEGEE. Trimming took off 2 bases at V and 7 bases at J, with 28 bases between the two ends. The CDR3 sequence is CASSLLFDLSGQGGEQYF. CDR3 DNA sequence: TGTGCCAGCAGCTTACTATTCGATTTAAGCGGCCAGGGGGGGGAGCAGTACTTC.